Sequencing of this TCR beta chain was carried out in a study of blood T cell repertoires in COVID-19. Whole-study context: Collection of acute and convalescent COVID-19 samples took place in the United States, Italy and Spain.

Germline lookup yields CDR1 MNHNY and CDR2 SVGAGI (reference sequence). V trimming: 7 bases; J trimming: 3 bases; junction bases outside the gene matches: 12. The CDR3 spans 16 residues. Measured with immunoSEQ multiplex PCR; TCRdb has only the in-frame clones, and not every one. Here the sample spans roughly 200,000 clones, 86% being singletons. Participants' reported clinical history set cohort assignment. This TCR was recovered from a woman between 40 and 55 years old with acute COVID-19. Sequencing was carried out using PBMCs or T cells enriched from blood (not recorded which). This chain links TRBV6-6 with TRBJ1-2; 9 bases map to TRBD1. CDR3 DNA sequence: TGTGCCAGCACCGACGGGACAGGGCCATCCTACTATGGCTACACCTTC. Its protein is CASTDGTGPSYYGYTF.